The 24 T cell receptor beta chains below were found in one sample sequenced in a study of CD8 T cells in ankylosing spondylitis. One entry per CDR3 protein results from TCRdb running MiXCR on the 5' RACE reads. The sample has a few hundred thousand distinct CDR3 sequences; about a fifth are singletons. The sequencing sample was made of blood, either unsorted or a sorted T cell fraction (not recorded which). The origin of the receptors is a female donor with ankylosing spondylitis or in good health (not recorded which).

This chain connects TRBV29-1 to TRBJ2-6; TRBD1 matches 9 bases. V shed 4 bases, J shed 2 bases, and the junction held 3 bases outside the gene matches. Germline V CDR1 and CDR2: SQVTM, ANQGSEA. This CDR3 comprises 15 residues. The CDR3 sequence is CSVGWDRAGANVLTF. For the CDR3, the DNA is TGCAGCGTTGGGTGGGACAGGGCTGGGGCCAACGTCCTGACTTTC.

This clonotype came up a few times. The chain couples TRBV11-2 to TRBJ1-2, with D tentatively TRBD1 (5 bases). Germline V gives CDR1 SGHAT, CDR2 FQNNGV. Deletions cut 5 bases from V and 2 bases from J, with 15 bases between. This CDR3 has 15 residues. The CDR3 loop reads CASSPRPGANYGYTF. The CDR3 DNA reads TGTGCCAGCAGCCCCAGGCCCGGGGCCAACTATGGCTACACCTTC.

The table lists this clonotype with many counts. The chain joins TRBV20-1 to TRBJ2-1, with 8 positions matching TRBD1. The length of the CDR3 is 13 residues. With 6 bases clipped from V and 7 bases from J, the junction kept 8 bases outside the gene matches. Germline CDR1 reads DFQATT; CDR2 reads SNEGSKA (reference sequence). The CDR3 is CSADRGGRNEQFF. CDR3 coding DNA: TGCAGTGCCGACAGGGGAGGTCGGAATGAGCAGTTCTTC.

This clonotype was observed a handful of times. The rearrangement joins TRBV7-7 to TRBJ2-5, with 8 bases identical to TRBD2. Trimming removed 2 bases from V and 5 bases from J; junction bases left unmatched: 4. The CDR3 sequence is 14 residues long. Germline values: CDR1 SSHAT, CDR2 FNYEAQ (reference sequence). The CDR3 loop reads CASSLSGRDETQYF. The DNA for the CDR3 is TGTGCCAGCAGCTTAAGCGGGAGAGATGAGACCCAGTACTTC.

This clonotype was seen repeatedly, ten times or more. The CDR3 DNA is TGTGCCAGCAGCCATACGGATGCAAGGTACAATGAGCAGTTCTTC. Translating it yields CASSHTDARYNEQFF. The chain carries TRBV7-9 and TRBJ2-1; no clear D. From germline, CDR1 is SEHNR and CDR2 FQNEAQ (reference sequence). V was cut by 5 bases and J by 4 bases, with 15 bases left in between. This CDR3 has 15 residues.

The chain links TRBV6-5 to TRBJ1-2; 7 nucleotides agree with TRBD1. Looked up from germline, CDR1 is MNHEY and CDR2 is SVGAGI. The CDR3 is made up of 15 amino acids. V dropped 2 bases and J dropped 8; count of bases not matched to a gene: 11. CDR3 amino acids: CASSYAETGWGGYTF. CDR3 in DNA: TGTGCCAGCAGTTACGCCGAGACAGGGTGGGGAGGCTACACCTTC.

Turning to this clonotype: The germline gene is not matched at one end of the junction; a read error may be the cause. V gene TRBV3-1 combines with J gene TRBJ2-7, with 7 bases fitting TRBD1. Germline loops: CDR1 LGHDT, CDR2 YNNKEL (reference sequence). The CDR3 contains 16 residues. CDR3 in DNA: TGTCCCAGCAGCCAATCCCCGGGACAGAGCACCTACGAGCAGTACTTC. This translates into CPSSQSPGQSTYEQYF.

J is TRBJ2-2 and V is TRBV11-2; no clear D. The CDR3 length is 14 residues. Germline V gene lookup returns CDR1 SGHAT and CDR2 FQNNGV. V was trimmed by 1 base and J by 3 bases, leaving 6 bases between them. CDR3 amino acids: CASSLAVYTGELFF. The CDR3, as DNA: TGTGCCAGCAGCTTAGCCGTTTACACCGGGGAGCTGTTTTTT.

This clonotype was observed a handful of times. The rearrangement uses TRBV10-2 and TRBJ2-7; perhaps TRBD2 as D (6 bases). CDR1 and CDR2 from the germline V gene are WSHSY and SAAADI. V dropped 6 bases and J dropped 2 bases, with 14 bases sitting between them. The CDR3 contains 14 residues. CDR3 DNA: TGCGCCAGCAGGGGGGTGGGAGGAACCTACGAGCAGTACTTC. As protein: CASRGVGGTYEQYF.

V usage is TRBV10-3 and J usage is TRBJ2-5; D uncertain. The CDR3 sequence is 15 residues long. Trimming took 3 bases from V and 2 from J, leaving 13 bases between them. Germline lookup yields CDR1 ENHRY and CDR2 SYGVKD. The chain's CDR3 is CAISEGTFDQETQYF. In DNA form, the CDR3 reads TGTGCCATCAGTGAAGGTACTTTCGATCAAGAGACCCAGTACTTC.

This clonotype was observed a handful of times. This chain joins TRBV12-3 or TRBV12-4 and TRBJ2-3; possibly TRBD1 for D (6 bases). V gave up 6 bases and J gave up 5 bases, with 15 bases separating them. CDR3 length equals 14 residues. CDR3 nucleotides: TGTGCCAGCAGCCGGGCCCTCAGGGGAGATACGCAGTATTTT. Its protein product is CASSRALRGDTQYF.

This clonotype was counted between two and nine times. This chain uses TRBV6-2 or TRBV6-3 with TRBJ2-1; 8 nucleotides match TRBD2. CDR3 length: 14 residues. Per germline, CDR1 MNHEY and CDR2 SVGEGT. The ends lost 6 bases at V and 8 bases at J; junction bases unmatched: 9. The CDR3 spells CASRPGGASHEQFF. CDR3 nucleotides: TGTGCCAGCAGGCCGGGAGGGGCTTCCCATGAGCAGTTCTTC.

This clonotype was observed many times. The gene calls are TRBV24-1 and TRBJ2-1, with a possible D match to TRBD1 (5 bases). Trimming stripped 5 bases from V and 4 bases from J, with 14 bases between. Looked up from germline, CDR1 is KGHDR and CDR2 is SFDVKD. CDR3 length equals 15 residues. The CDR3 loop reads CATSGGGAQYNEQFF. The CDR3 region has the DNA TGTGCCACCAGTGGGGGTGGGGCGCAATACAATGAGCAGTTCTTC.

The V and J genes are TRBV11-2 and TRBJ2-2, with a possible D match to TRBD2 (6 bases). The CDR3 runs 20 residues. CDR1 SGHAT and CDR2 FQNNGV come from the germline V gene. Trimming pared 0 bases from V and 6 bases from J, leaving 26 bases between. As DNA, the CDR3 is TGTGCCAGCAGCTTAGATGTTGTACTAGCCTCCACTGGCAGGGCCGGGGAGCTGTTTTTT. Translated, it gives CASSLDVVLASTGRAGELFF.

This clonotype has at least ten counts. The chain uses TRBV13 and TRBJ2-1; TRBD1 aligns across 7 bases. The junction had 12 bases not matched to a gene; V was cut back by 6 bases and J by 7 bases. Per germline, CDR1 PRHDT and CDR2 FYEKMQ (reference sequence). The CDR3 has 15 residues. This CDR3 is CASSLNRGVPNEQFF. The CDR3 nucleotides read TGTGCCAGCAGTCTGAACAGGGGAGTTCCGAATGAGCAGTTCTTC. The complete variable domain, with remaining parts taken from reference TRBV13 and TRBJ2-1, reads AAGVIQSPRHLIKEKRETATLKCYPIPRHDTVYWYQQGPGQDPQFLISFYEKMQSDKGSIPDRFSAQQFSDYHSELNMSSLELGDSALYFCASSLNRGVPNEQFFGPGTRLTVL.

The rearrangement joins TRBV6-2 or TRBV6-3 to TRBJ2-3; 11 nucleotides agree with TRBD2. Germline lookup yields CDR1 MNHEY and CDR2 SVGEGT. The CDR3 sequence is 15 residues long. The trim removed 6 bases at V and 2 bases at J, leaving 4 bases unmatched. Here the CDR3 reads CASSQTSGNTDTQYF. The CDR3 coding sequence is TGTGCCAGCAGCCAGACTAGCGGGAACACAGATACGCAGTATTTT.

V is TRBV12-3 or TRBV12-4 and J is TRBJ1-1; TRBD1 matches 8 bases. The CDR3 consists of 14 residues. Trimming at V came to 8 bases and at J to 5 bases, leaving 10 bases not matched to a gene. The DNA for the CDR3 is TGTGCCAGCTCCTCGGACAGGGTATGGACTGAAGCTTTCTTT. Its translation is CASSSDRVWTEAFF.

The chain links TRBV25-1 to TRBJ2-1; 11 nucleotides agree with TRBD2. The CDR3 covers 17 residues. Germline lookup yields CDR1 MGHDK and CDR2 SYGVNS. J gave up 2 bases and V 5 bases, and 8 bases lay outside the gene matches. In nucleotides, the CDR3 is TGTGCCAGCAGTTCCCCGACTAGCGGGGACACCTACAATGAGCAGTTCTTC. Its translation: CASSSPTSGDTYNEQFF.

The rearrangement joins TRBV7-2 to TRBJ2-3, with 8 bases matching TRBD2. Germline CDR1 and CDR2: SGHTA and FQGNSA. The CDR3 totals 17 residues. V lost 0 bases and J lost 6; bases outside the gene matches: 11. CDR3 nucleotides: TGTGCCAGCAGCTTAGCGCAGAGAGCGGGAGCGCGGGATACGCAGTATTTT. Translation gives CASSLAQRAGARDTQYF.

The CDR3 DNA follows: TGCGCCAGCAGCCAAGTGGCCTGGCTCTACGAGCAGTACTTC. Translated, it gives CASSQVAWLYEQYF. This chain links TRBV4-1 with TRBJ2-7; D gene uncertain. The CDR3 sequence is 14 residues long. The V end lost 1 base, the J end lost 3 bases, and 10 bases lay between the germline ends. Looked up from germline, CDR1 is MGHRA and CDR2 is YSYEKL.

This clonotype was recorded at least ten times. The chain recombines TRBV20-1 with TRBJ2-5, with 10 bases aligning to TRBD2. V lost 6 bases to trimming and J lost 2 bases; unmatched junction nucleotides: 9. Per the germline V gene, CDR1 is DFQATT and CDR2 is SNEGSKA (reference sequence). The CDR3 consists of 15 residues. The DNA of the CDR3 is TGCAGTGCGCCAAGCGGGGGGGTCTCACAAGAGACCCAGTACTTC. The encoded protein is CSAPSGGVSQETQYF.

The chain is built from TRBV20-1 and TRBJ2-2; D remains unclear. The germline V gene encodes CDR1 DFQATT and CDR2 SNEGSKA (reference sequence). CDR3 length: 13 residues. V was clipped by 1 base and J by 5 bases, with 8 bases between them. CDR3 sequence (DNA): TGCAGTGCTAGAGCCCCCCAGACCGGGGAGCTGTTTTTT. Protein sequence: CSARAPQTGELFF.

This chain uses TRBV10-1 with TRBJ2-1; 9 bases align to TRBD2. Germline V gene lookup returns CDR1 WNHNN and CDR2 SYGVQD (reference sequence). The CDR3 is made up of 16 amino acids. V dropped 4 bases and J dropped 9; count of bases not matched to a gene: 13. The CDR3: CASSGGWTSERGEQFF. DNA of the CDR3: TGCGCCAGCAGTGGGGGCTGGACTAGCGAGCGGGGTGAGCAGTTCTTC.

This clonotype was counted ten times or more. The chain links TRBV6-1 to TRBJ2-4; 7 bases are shared with TRBD2. The J segment lost 0 bases and the V segment lost 6 bases, leaving 8 bases of the junction unmatched. Germline V gene lookup returns CDR1 MNHNS and CDR2 SASEGT. The CDR3 extends over 16 amino acids. The CDR3 loop is CASRPPGLLAKNIQYF. Here the CDR3 DNA reads TGTGCCAGCAGACCCCCGGGACTACTAGCCAAAAACATTCAGTACTTC.